This TCR beta chain was identified during a study of blood T cell repertoires in COVID-19. Study as a whole: Samples taken during acute and convalescent COVID-19 were collected in the United States, Italy and Spain. PBMCs, B-cell-depleted T cells, or T cells were the source of the cDNA or gDNA that made up the material.

V lost 4 bases, J lost 5 bases, and 6 bases stayed unmatched. CDR1 is LGHNA and CDR2 is YNFKEQ in the germline V gene. CDR3 length: 17 amino acids. How the authors handled the data: By means of reference gene primer amplification, nucleated cell counts were estimated. Profiled with immunoSEQ multiplex PCR; TCRdb holds only in-frame clones, not every one. V and J calls and clone size are given by that table; D and trimming were obtained from the DNA. This table has approximately 50,000 clones, 89% appearing once. This receptor was obtained from a human donor in a cohort sampled during active COVID-19. The sample taken for sequencing was peripheral blood. The chain carries TRBV4-2 and TRBJ2-2; 14 bases are shared with TRBD2. The CDR3 loop reads CASSLGLAGGGTGELFF. The DNA of the CDR3 is TGTGCCAGCAGCCTAGGACTAGCGGGGGGAGGGACCGGGGAGCTGTTTTTT.